Listed below are T cell receptor beta chains from one sample, sequenced in a study of early T cells in non-severe SARS-CoV-2 infection. A single record per CDR3 protein comes from TCRdb applying MiXCR to the 5' RACE reads. The sample lists over 85,000 distinct CDR3 sequences; around a sixth were seen once. The specimen sequenced was whole blood. All receptors derive from an adult who was a healthcare worker with PCR-confirmed SARS-CoV-2 infection or an uninfected control (not recorded which). Both conserved end residues are part of each CDR3. A D gene is named only where the DNA matches it firmly. Only some rows state a clone size, as once, few, many or a class for expanded clones.

J | V | D | size | CDR3 | DNA
TRBJ2-1 | TRBV6-2/TRBV6-3 | . | . | CASSSRGRARNEQFF | TGTGCCAGCAGTTCTCGTGGCAGGGCTAGGAATGAGCAGTTCTTC
TRBJ2-3 | TRBV7-2 | . | few | CASSLAGPSTDTQYF | TGTGCCAGCAGCTTAGCGGGACCTAGCACAGATACGCAGTATTTT
TRBJ1-2 | TRBV7-8 | TRBD1 | . | CASSLVEQGALGYTF | TGTGCCAGCAGCTTAGTTGAACAGGGGGCTTTAGGCTACACCTTC
TRBJ2-3 | TRBV3-1 | TRBD2 | few | CASSQIRGGTDTQYF | TGTGCCAGCAGCCAAATACGGGGGGGTACAGATACGCAGTATTTT
TRBJ1-1 | TRBV29-1 | . | few | CSVAGFRDTRGGTEAFF | TGCAGCGTTGCAGGGTTCCGGGACACACGCGGGGGCACTGAAGCTTTCTTT
TRBJ2-5 | TRBV10-2 | . | . | CATTRNGETQYF | TGCGCCACCACTAGGAACGGAGAGACCCAGTACTTC
TRBJ2-3 | TRBV28 | TRBD1 | . | CASSPAQTGGTDTQYF | TGTGCCAGCAGCCCAGCGCAGACAGGGGGCACAGATACGCAGTATTTT
TRBJ2-3 | TRBV6-2/TRBV6-3 | TRBD2 | . | CASSTSGGTDTQYF | TGTGCCAGCAGTACTAGCGGGGGAACAGATACGCAGTATTTT
TRBJ1-6 | TRBV10-1 | . | . | CASSPGLPSNSPLHF | TGCGCCAGCTCGCCAGGATTACCCAGTAATTCACCCCTCCACTTT
TRBJ2-1 | TRBV12-3/TRBV12-4 | TRBD2 | many | CASSLGGGYNEQFF | TGTGCCAGCAGTTTAGGGGGGGGCTACAATGAGCAGTTCTTC
TRBJ2-3 | TRBV9 | . | few | CASSRSERVGTDTQYF | TGTGCCAGCAGTAGGTCCGAGCGGGTCGGCACAGATACGCAGTATTTT
TRBJ1-5 | TRBV14 | . | many | CASSHSSNQPQHF | TGTGCCAGCAGCCACAGCTCCAATCAGCCCCAGCATTTT
TRBJ2-5 | TRBV11-2 | . | . | CASSFNTGGMETQYF | TGTGCCAGCAGCTTCAACACCGGTGGGATGGAGACCCAGTACTTC
TRBJ2-3 | TRBV28 | . | . | CASSDSTQTSTDTQYF | TGTGCCAGCAGTGACAGTACTCAGACTAGCACAGATACGCAGTATTTT
TRBJ1-1 | TRBV3-1 | . | few | CASSRSRQMNTEAFF | TGTGCCAGCAGCCGCTCCCGACAGATGAACACTGAAGCTTTCTTT
TRBJ1-2 | TRBV4-2 | . | . | CASSQDQTGSGYTF | TGTGCCAGCAGCCAAGATCAGACAGGATCTGGCTACACCTTC
TRBJ2-5 | TRBV20-1 | . | . | CSALLGQETQYF | TGCAGTGCTCTACTAGGTCAAGAGACCCAGTACTTC
TRBJ2-5 | TRBV9 | TRBD1 | few | CASSVGQGQETQYF | TGTGCCAGCAGCGTGGGACAGGGGCAAGAGACCCAGTACTTC
TRBJ2-2 | TRBV10-3 | . | . | CAIREQGITGELFF | TGTGCCATCAGGGAACAGGGAATCACCGGGGAGCTGTTTTTT
TRBJ2-1 | TRBV7-2 | . | few | CASSFIRDNEQFF | TGTGCCAGCAGCTTTATACGGGACAATGAGCAGTTCTTC
TRBJ1-2 | TRBV12-3/TRBV12-4 | . | few | CASSLVLYGYTF | TGTGCCAGCAGTTTAGTCCTCTATGGCTACACCTTC
TRBJ2-2 | TRBV7-9 | TRBD1 | few | CASSSDRQGTGELFF | TGTGCCAGCAGCTCAGATCGACAGGGAACCGGGGAGCTGTTTTTT
TRBJ2-2 | TRBV29-1 | . | . | CSGAGNTGELFF | TGTAGTGGTGCGGGGAACACCGGGGAGCTGTTTTTT
TRBJ1-6 | TRBV28 | . | . | CASSSQNSPLHF | TGTGCCAGCAGTAGCCAAAATTCACCCCTCCACTTT
TRBJ1-1 | TRBV6-2/TRBV6-3 | . | many | CASSYPLDSPNTEAFF | TGTGCCAGCAGTTATCCCCTGGACAGTCCGAACACTGAAGCTTTCTTT
TRBJ1-1 | TRBV28 | . | . | CASSPLLRANTEAFF | TGTGCCAGCAGTCCCCTTCTACGGGCGAACACTGAAGCTTTCTTT
TRBJ2-1 | TRBV7-9 | . | few | CAGHSPLGYNEQFF | TGTGCCGGACATAGCCCCCTGGGCTACAATGAGCAGTTCTTC
TRBJ2-3 | TRBV27 | . | . | CASSPWTALAGDTQYF | TGTGCCAGCAGTCCGTGGACCGCACTCGCAGGGGATACGCAGTATTTT
TRBJ2-1 | TRBV5-1 | . | . | CASSLVAGYYNEQFF | TGCGCCAGCAGCTTGGTCGCGGGGTACTACAATGAGCAGTTCTTC
TRBJ1-1 | TRBV20-1 | TRBD1 | few | CSARDLGLTGLTYTEAFF | TGCAGTGCTAGAGATCTGGGCCTGACAGGGTTGACGTACACTGAAGCTTTCTTT
TRBJ2-1 | TRBV10-3 | TRBD1 | . | CAISALGQLDNEQFF | TGTGCCATCAGTGCTCTGGGACAGTTGGACAATGAGCAGTTCTTC